This T cell receptor beta chain comes out of a study of blood T cells in healthy people across ages. V gave up 5 bases and J gave up 4 bases; unmatched junction bases: 7. Per the germline V gene, CDR1 is SGHTA and CDR2 is FQGNSA. This CDR3 is 17 amino acids long. Using a J-beta primer mix together with a sample-barcoded 5' primer, a second PCR was run for about 6 to 12 cycles. Sequencing yielded, for each sample, at least 3 million paired-end reads carrying CDR3. TCRdb re-called the 5' RACE reads through MiXCR, storing one row per CDR3 protein. The table shows about 780,000 distinct CDR3 sequences, with around half occurring only once. In this sample, this clonotype turned up a few times.

The chain has TRBV7-2 and TRBJ2-3; TRBD2 aligns across 15 bases. The source material was blood. The receptor's source is a man older than 75 in good health. CDR3 nucleotide sequence: TGTGCCAGCAGCGGGACTAGCGGGAGGATTGGGGCAGATACGCAGTATTTT. Translation: CASSGTSGRIGADTQYF.